The 13 T cell receptor beta chains below come from one sample, sequenced in a study of CD8 T cells in Susac syndrome. Random hexamers were used to reverse transcribe about 0.5 to 1 ug of RNA. MiXCR was run by TCRdb on the immunoSEQ multiplex PCR reads, yielding one entry per CDR3 protein. The profile covers 50,000 or so distinct CDR3 sequences, with around 93% appearing a single time and 0.4% to 0.65% taken by the ten largest. The sample comprised CD8+ T cells from PBMCs. The receptors were gathered from a human donor with multiple sclerosis.

V gene TRBV20-1 combines with J gene TRBJ1-5; D ambiguous. Trimming shortened V by 1 base and J by 0 bases, and 10 bases separated the two germline ends. The CDR3 has 15 amino acids. Germline CDR1 is DFQATT and CDR2 is SNEGSKA (reference sequence). The CDR3 DNA is TGCAGTGCTAGAGGGTCGGATAATAGCAATCAGCCCCAGCATTTT. Translated, it gives CSARGSDNSNQPQHF.

The gene calls are TRBV7-3 and TRBJ2-7; unclear D gene. The CDR3 has 14 amino acids. From germline, CDR1 is SGHTA and CDR2 FQGTGA. V lost 1 base and J lost 6, with 13 bases in between. The CDR3 DNA sequence: TGTGCCAGCAGCTTAAGGGGTGAAGTGGTCGAGCAGTACTTC. Amino acids: CASSLRGEVVEQYF.

This rearrangement joins TRBV11-2 to TRBJ2-1; D ambiguous. The V end was cut by 2 bases, the J end by 7 bases, with 6 bases between. The CDR3 runs to 12 residues. Germline V gene lookup returns CDR1 SGHAT and CDR2 FQNNGV. The CDR3 nucleotides read TGTGCCAGCAGCTTAAAAGATAATGAGCAGTTCTTC. Protein product: CASSLKDNEQFF.

This chain connects TRBV30 to TRBJ1-1; D is unclear. V gave up 5 bases and J gave up 6 bases, with 13 bases separating them. Germline lookup yields CDR1 GTSNPN and CDR2 SVGIG (reference sequence). The CDR3 loop spans 12 amino acids. The CDR3 loop reads CAWDLRGPEAFF. The DNA for the CDR3 is TGTGCCTGGGACCTGCGGGGTCCTGAAGCTTTCTTT.

This rearrangement joins TRBV6-1 to TRBJ2-6; the match to TRBD2 covers 8 bases. The CDR3 runs to 17 residues. CDR1 MNHNS and CDR2 SASEGT come from the germline V gene. J lost 1 base, V lost 4 bases, and 6 bases had no gene match. CDR3 coding DNA: TGTGCCAGCAGTGGAAGCGGGAGCAGTTCTGGGGCCAACGTCCTGACTTTC. It encodes CASSGSGSSSGANVLTF.

V and J are TRBV6-6 and TRBJ1-4; D might be TRBD1 (5 bases). Germline CDR1 is MNHNY and CDR2 is SVGAGI (reference sequence). V lost 6 bases and J lost 3, with 14 bases in between. The CDR3 runs 15 residues. CDR3 nucleotide sequence: TGTGCCAGCAGGCTCCCGGGACTTTCTAATGAAAAACTGTTTTTT. Its protein is CASRLPGLSNEKLFF.

This rearrangement joins TRBV12-5 to TRBJ1-4; TRBD1 matches at 7 bases. CDR3 length: 17 amino acids. CDR1 and CDR2 from the germline V gene are LGHNT and FRNRAP. The ends lost 4 bases at V and 0 bases at J; junction bases unmatched: 8. The CDR3 region has the DNA TGTGCTAGTGGTTGGCGGCAGGGGGAAGCAACTAATGAAAAACTGTTTTTT. Encoded protein: CASGWRQGEATNEKLFF.

The rearrangement links TRBV5-1 to TRBJ2-2, with D unresolved. Germline V gene sequence: CDR1 SGHRS, CDR2 YFSETQ. CDR3 length: 14 residues. V lost 7 bases, J lost 1 base, and 11 bases lay in between. DNA of the CDR3: TGCGCCAGCCGCCTCCAGAGGAACACCGGGGAGCTGTTTTTT. Translating it yields CASRLQRNTGELFF. Full variable domain (missing parts from reference TRBV5-1 and TRBJ2-2): KAGVTQTPRYLIKTRGQQVTLSCSPISGHRSVSWYQQTPGQGLQFLFEYFSETQRNKGNFPGRFSGRQFSNSRSEMNVSTLELGDSALYLCASRLQRNTGELFFGEGSRLTVL.

This clonotype was seen a single time. The chain employs TRBV28 and TRBJ1-1, with D unclear. There are 12 residues in the CDR3. Germline CDR1 is MDHEN and CDR2 is SYDVKM. V lost 3 bases and J 8 bases, leaving 10 bases between the germline ends. This CDR3 is CASSFYGIEAFF. Written as DNA, the CDR3 is TGTGCCAGCAGTTTCTATGGGATCGAAGCTTTCTTT.

The genes are TRBV6-5 and TRBJ1-2, with a weak D call TRBD1 (5 bases). The CDR3 length is 14 residues. V lost 2 bases and J 5 bases, leaving 12 bases between the germline ends. CDR1 and CDR2 from the germline V gene are MNHEY and SVGAGI. The CDR3 loop is CASSYIGQGYGYTF. CDR3 in DNA: TGTGCCAGCAGTTACATCGGCCAGGGTTATGGCTACACCTTC.

This chain joins TRBV28 and TRBJ1-1; D is unclear. The CDR3 is made up of 14 amino acids. With 2 bases removed from V and 1 base from J, the gap between germline ends came to 8 bases. Germline V gene data show CDR1 as MDHEN and CDR2 as SYDVKM. CDR3 protein: CASSLVMQNTEAFF. As DNA, the CDR3 is TGTGCCAGCAGTTTAGTTATGCAGAACACTGAAGCTTTCTTT.

CDR3 DNA: TGTGCCAGCAGCCCGGGACATAATTACGAGCAGTACTTC. Its translation is CASSPGHNYEQYF. The gene calls are TRBV7-2 and TRBJ2-7, with D possibly TRBD1 on 6 matching bases. The CDR3 totals 13 residues. V was shortened by 5 bases and J by 4 bases, with 12 bases between the two germline ends. The germline gives CDR1 SGHTA, CDR2 FQGNSA.

V gene TRBV6-2 or TRBV6-3 combines with J gene TRBJ1-1; tentative D call: TRBD1 (5 bases). This CDR3 spans 11 amino acids. V lost 2 bases, J lost 8 bases, and 6 bases lay in between. Germline lookup yields CDR1 MNHEY and CDR2 SVGEGT. For the CDR3, the DNA is TGTGCCAGCAGTTACGGGGCCGAAGCTTTCTTT. Its translation: CASSYGAEAFF.